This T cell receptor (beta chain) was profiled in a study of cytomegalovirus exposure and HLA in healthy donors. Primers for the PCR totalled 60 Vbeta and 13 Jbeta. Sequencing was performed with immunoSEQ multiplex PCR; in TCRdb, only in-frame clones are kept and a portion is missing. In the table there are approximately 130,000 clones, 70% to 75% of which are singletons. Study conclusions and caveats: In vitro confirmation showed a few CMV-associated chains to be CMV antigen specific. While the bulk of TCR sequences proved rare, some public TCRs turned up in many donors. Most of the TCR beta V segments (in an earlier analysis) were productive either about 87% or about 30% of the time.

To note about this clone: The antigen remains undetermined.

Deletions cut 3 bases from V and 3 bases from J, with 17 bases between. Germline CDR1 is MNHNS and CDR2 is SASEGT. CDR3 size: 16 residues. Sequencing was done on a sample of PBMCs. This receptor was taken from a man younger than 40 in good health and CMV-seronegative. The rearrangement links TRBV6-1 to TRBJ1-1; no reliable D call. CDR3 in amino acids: CASSDTPGYRDTEAFF. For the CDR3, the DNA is TGTGCCAGCAGTGACACTCCGGGGTACCGGGACACTGAAGCTTTCTTT.